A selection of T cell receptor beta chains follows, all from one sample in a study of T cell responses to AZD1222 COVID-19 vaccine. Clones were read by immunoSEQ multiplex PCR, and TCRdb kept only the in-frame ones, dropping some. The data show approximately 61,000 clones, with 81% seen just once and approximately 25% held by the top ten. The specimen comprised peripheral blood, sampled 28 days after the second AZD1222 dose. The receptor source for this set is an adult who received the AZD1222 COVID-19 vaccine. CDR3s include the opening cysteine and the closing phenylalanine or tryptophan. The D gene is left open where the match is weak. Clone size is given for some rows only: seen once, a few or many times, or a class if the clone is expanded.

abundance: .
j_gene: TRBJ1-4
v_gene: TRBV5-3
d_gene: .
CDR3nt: TGTGCCAGAAGCTCCCCGAAGAAGGGACACGGAGAAAAACTGTTTTTT
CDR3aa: CARSSPKKGHGEKLFF

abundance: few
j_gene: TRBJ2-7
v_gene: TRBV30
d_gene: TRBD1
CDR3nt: TGTGCCTGGAAAGGGGGCACCTACGAGCAGTACTTC
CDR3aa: CAWKGGTYEQYF

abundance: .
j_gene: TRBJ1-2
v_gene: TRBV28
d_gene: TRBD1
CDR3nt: TGTGCCAGTAACCAGGGGGCCGCTAACTATGGCTACACCTTC
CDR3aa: CASNQGAANYGYTF

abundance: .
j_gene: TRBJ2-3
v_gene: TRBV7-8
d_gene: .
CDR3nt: TGTGCCAGCAGCGGTCCGGAGGGCCGGAACACAGATACGCAGTATTTT
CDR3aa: CASSGPEGRNTDTQYF

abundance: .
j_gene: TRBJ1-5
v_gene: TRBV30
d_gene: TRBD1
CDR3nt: TGTGCCTGGGGACAGGGATATCAGCCCCAGCATTTT
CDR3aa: CAWGQGYQPQHF

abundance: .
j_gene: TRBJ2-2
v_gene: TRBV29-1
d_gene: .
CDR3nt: TGCAGCGTTGGGGAGAGAGGGGAGCTGTTTTTT
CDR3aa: CSVGERGELFF

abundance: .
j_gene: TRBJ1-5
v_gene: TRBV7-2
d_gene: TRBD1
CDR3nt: TGTGCCAGCAGCCGGACGGCCACAGGGGGTCAGCCCCAGCATTTT
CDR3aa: CASSRTATGGQPQHF

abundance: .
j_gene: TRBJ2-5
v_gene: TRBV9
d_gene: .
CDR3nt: TGTGCCAGCAGCGTGGACGGATGGGTTGGGGCCCAGTACTTC
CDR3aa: CASSVDGWVGAQYF

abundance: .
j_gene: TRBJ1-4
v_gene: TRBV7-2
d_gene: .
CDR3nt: TGTGCCAGCAGCTTAAGGGCGTACAATGAAAAACTGTTTTTT
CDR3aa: CASSLRAYNEKLFF

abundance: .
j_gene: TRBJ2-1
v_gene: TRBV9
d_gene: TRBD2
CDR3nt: TGTGCCAGCAGCGTAGCTGGCGGGACTAGCGGTTTAAAAGGTGACAATGAGCAGTTCTTC
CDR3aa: CASSVAGGTSGLKGDNEQFF

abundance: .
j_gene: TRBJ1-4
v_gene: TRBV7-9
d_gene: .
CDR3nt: TGTGCCAGCAGCCCCATCGGAGGGGTTACTAATGAAAAACTGTTTTTT
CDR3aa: CASSPIGGVTNEKLFF

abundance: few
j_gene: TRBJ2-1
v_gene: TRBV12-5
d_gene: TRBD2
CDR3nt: TGTGCTAGTGGTTTCGCGTCGACTAGCGTCGGTGAGCAGTTCTTC
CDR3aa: CASGFASTSVGEQFF

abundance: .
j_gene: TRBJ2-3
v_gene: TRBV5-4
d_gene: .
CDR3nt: TGTGCCAGCAGCTGGGTCGGGGTAGGGAAAACAGATACGCAGTATTTT
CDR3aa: CASSWVGVGKTDTQYF

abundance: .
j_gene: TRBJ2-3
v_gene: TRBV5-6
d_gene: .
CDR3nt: TGTGCCAGCAGCTTTGGAGGGTACACAGATACGCAGTATTTT
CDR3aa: CASSFGGYTDTQYF

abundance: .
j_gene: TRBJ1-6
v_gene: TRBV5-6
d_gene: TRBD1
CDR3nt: TGTGCCAGCAGCCTCCCCGGACAGGGGAGAAATTCACCCCTCCACTTT
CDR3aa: CASSLPGQGRNSPLHF

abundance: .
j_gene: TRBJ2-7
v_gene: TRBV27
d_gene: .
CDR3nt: TGTGCCAGCAGTTTTCAAAGGGGGAGCTCCTACGAGCAGTACTTC
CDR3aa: CASSFQRGSSYEQYF

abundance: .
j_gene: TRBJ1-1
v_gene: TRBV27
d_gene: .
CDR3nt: TGTGCCAGCAGTTTAGATGGGGGCGCCGGTGAAGCTTTCTTT
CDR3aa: CASSLDGGAGEAFF

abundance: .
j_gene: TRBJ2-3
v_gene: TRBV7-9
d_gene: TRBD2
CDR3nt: TGTGCCAGCAGCTCTAGCGGGAGAAAAGATACGCAGTATTTT
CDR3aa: CASSSSGRKDTQYF

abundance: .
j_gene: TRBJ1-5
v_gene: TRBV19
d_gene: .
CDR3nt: TGTGCCAGTACCTCATATACCAATCAGCCCCAGCATTTT
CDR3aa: CASTSYTNQPQHF

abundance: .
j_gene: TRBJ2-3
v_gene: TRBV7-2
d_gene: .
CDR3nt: TGTGCCAGCAGCTTAGAGGGCATCAGCACAGATACGCAGTATTTT
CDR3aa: CASSLEGISTDTQYF

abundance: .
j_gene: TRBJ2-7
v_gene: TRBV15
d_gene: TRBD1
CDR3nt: TGTGCCACCAGCTCAGGGGGCGCGGGGTCCTACGAGCAGTACTTC
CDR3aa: CATSSGGAGSYEQYF

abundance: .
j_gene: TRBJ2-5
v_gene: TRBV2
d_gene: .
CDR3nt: TGTGCCAGCAGTGAGACTCCCAAAGAGACCCAGTACTTC
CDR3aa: CASSETPKETQYF

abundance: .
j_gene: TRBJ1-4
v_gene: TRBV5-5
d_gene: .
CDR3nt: TGTGCCAGCAGCTTTAGTCCCGCGAGCGAAAAACTGTTTTTT
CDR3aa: CASSFSPASEKLFF

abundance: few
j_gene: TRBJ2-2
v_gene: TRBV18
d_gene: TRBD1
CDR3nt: TGTGCCAGCTCACCATTGTCCGGGACAGGGTCCGTTGGGGAGCTGTTTTTT
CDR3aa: CASSPLSGTGSVGELFF

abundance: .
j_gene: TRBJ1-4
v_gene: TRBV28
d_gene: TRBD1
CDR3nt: TGTGCCAGCAGCCCGGACAGGGTGGTTCGAAAACTGTTTTTT
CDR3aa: CASSPDRVVRKLFF

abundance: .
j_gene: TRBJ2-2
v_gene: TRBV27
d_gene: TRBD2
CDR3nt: TGTGCCAGCAGTCACCTGGGACTAGCGGGAGGAGTCACCGGGGAGCTGTTTTTT
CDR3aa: CASSHLGLAGGVTGELFF

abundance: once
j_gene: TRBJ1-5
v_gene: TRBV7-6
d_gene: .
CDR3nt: TGTGCCAGCAGCTCCGACCCGAATCAGCCCCAGCATTTT
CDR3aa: CASSSDPNQPQHF

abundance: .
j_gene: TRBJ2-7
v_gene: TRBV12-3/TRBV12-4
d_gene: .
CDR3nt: TGTGCCAGCAGGGCAGGACACGACTACGAGCAGTACTTC
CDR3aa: CASRAGHDYEQYF

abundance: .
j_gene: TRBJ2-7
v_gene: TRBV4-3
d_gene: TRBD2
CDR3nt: TGCGCCAGCAGCCAGCAAACCGGGACTAGCGGGAGAGGGCAGCAGTACTTC
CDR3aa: CASSQQTGTSGRGQQYF

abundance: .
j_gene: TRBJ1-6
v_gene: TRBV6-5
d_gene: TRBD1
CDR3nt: TGTGCCAGCGGGACAGAGGTCTCACCCCTCCACTTT
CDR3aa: CASGTEVSPLHF

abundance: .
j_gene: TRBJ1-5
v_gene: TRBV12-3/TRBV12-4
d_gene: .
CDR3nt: TGTGCCAGCAGTCCCCGTTCTCAGCCCCAGCATTTT
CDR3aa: CASSPRSQPQHF

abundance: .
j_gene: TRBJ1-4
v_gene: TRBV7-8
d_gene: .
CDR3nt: TGTGCCAGCAGCTTACTTGGGGCCGGGACACGTAATGAAAAACTGTTTTTT
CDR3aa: CASSLLGAGTRNEKLFF

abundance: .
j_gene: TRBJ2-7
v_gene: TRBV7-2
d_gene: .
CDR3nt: TGTGCCAGCAGCCCTACGGCACAGAAGCAGTACTTC
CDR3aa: CASSPTAQKQYF

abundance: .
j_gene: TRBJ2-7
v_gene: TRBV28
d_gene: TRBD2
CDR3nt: TGTGCCAGCAGAGGACTAGCGGGCCTTGAGCAGTACTTC
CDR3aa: CASRGLAGLEQYF

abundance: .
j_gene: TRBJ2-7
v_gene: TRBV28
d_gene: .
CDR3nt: TGTGCCAGCAGTTTTGGGGGTGGTGACTACGAGCAGTACTTC
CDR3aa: CASSFGGGDYEQYF

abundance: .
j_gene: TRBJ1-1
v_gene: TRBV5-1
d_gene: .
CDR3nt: TGCGCCAGCAGCTTGGGAAGGGGCACTGAAGCTTTCTTT
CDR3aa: CASSLGRGTEAFF

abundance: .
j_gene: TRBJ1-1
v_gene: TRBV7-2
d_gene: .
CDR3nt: TGTGCCAGCATTCGGGGGAGGAACACTGAAGCTTTCTTT
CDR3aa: CASIRGRNTEAFF

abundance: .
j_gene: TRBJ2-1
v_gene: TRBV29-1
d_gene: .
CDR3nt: TGCAGCGTTGAGGAGAATGGGGGTGAGCAGTTCTTC
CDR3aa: CSVEENGGEQFF

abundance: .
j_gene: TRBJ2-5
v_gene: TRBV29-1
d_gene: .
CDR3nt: TGCAGCGTTGGGGGCCCAAAAGAGACCCAGTACTTC
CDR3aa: CSVGGPKETQYF

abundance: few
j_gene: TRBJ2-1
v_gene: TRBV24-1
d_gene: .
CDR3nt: TGTGCCACCAGTGATCCCGGACTTAAGAATGAGCAGTTCTTC
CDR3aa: CATSDPGLKNEQFF

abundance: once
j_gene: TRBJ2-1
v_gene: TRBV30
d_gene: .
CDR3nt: TGTGCCTGGAGTAAGGCGGGTGAGCAGTTCTTC
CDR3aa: CAWSKAGEQFF

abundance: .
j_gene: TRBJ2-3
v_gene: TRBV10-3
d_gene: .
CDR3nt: TGTGCCACCCGGGGAGATTTCACAGATACGCAGTATTTT
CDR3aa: CATRGDFTDTQYF

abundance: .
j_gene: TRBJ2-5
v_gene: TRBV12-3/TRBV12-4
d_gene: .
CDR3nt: TGTGCCAGCAGTTTCGGCGTAGAGACCCAGTACTTC
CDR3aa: CASSFGVETQYF

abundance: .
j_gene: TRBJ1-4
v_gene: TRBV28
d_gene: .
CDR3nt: TGTGCCAGCAGTTCGACAGCTCCAAATGAAAAACTGTTTTTT
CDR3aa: CASSSTAPNEKLFF

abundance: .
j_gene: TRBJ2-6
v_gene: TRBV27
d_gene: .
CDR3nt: TGTGCCAGCAGTAAAGAAGGGAGCTCTGGGGCCAACGTCCTGACTTTC
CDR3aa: CASSKEGSSGANVLTF